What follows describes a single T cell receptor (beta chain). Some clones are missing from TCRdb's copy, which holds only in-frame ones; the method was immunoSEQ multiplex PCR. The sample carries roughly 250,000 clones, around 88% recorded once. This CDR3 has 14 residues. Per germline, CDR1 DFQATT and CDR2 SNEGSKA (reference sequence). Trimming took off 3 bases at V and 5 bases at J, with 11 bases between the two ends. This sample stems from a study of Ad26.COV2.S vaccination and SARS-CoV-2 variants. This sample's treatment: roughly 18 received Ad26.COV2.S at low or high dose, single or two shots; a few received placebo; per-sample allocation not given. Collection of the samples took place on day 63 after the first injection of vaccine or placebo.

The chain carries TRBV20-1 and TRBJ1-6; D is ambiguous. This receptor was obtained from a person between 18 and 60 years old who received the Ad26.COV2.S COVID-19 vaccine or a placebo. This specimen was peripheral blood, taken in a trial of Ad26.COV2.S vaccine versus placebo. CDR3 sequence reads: CSASIGKNNSPLHF. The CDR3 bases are TGCAGTGCTAGTATAGGAAAAAATAATTCACCCCTCCACTTT.